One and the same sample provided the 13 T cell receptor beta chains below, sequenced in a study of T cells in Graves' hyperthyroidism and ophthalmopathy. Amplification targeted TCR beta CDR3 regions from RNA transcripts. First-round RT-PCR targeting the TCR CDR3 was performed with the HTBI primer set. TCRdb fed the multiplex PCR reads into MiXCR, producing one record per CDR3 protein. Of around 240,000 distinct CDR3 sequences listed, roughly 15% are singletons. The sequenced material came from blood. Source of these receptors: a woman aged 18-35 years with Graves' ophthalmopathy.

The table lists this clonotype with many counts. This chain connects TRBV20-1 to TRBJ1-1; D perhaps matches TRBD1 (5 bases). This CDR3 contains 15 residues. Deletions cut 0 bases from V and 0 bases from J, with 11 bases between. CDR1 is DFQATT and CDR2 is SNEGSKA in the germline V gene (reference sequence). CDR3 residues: CSAREGRKMNTEAFF. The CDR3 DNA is TGCAGTGCTAGAGAGGGACGGAAGATGAACACTGAAGCTTTCTTT.

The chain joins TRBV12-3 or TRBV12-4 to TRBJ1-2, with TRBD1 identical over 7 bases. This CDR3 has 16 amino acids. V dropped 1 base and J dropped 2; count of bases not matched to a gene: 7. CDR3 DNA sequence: TGTGCCAGCAGTTTAGTGGGGACAGCCCGCAACTATGGCTACACCTTC. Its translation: CASSLVGTARNYGYTF.

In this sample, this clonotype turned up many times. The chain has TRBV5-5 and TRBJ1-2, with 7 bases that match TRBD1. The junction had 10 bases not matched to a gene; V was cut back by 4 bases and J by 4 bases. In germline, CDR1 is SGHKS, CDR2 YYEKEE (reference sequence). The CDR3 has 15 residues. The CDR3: CASSIRDSGSYGYTF. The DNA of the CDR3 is TGTGCCAGCAGCATCCGGGACAGTGGAAGCTATGGCTACACCTTC. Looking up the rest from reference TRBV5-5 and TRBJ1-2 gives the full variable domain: DAGVTQSPTHLIKTRGQQVTLRCSPISGHKSVSWYQQVLGQGPQFIFQYYEKEERGRGNFPDRFSARQFPNYSSELNVNALLLGDSALYLCASSIRDSGSYGYTFGSGTRLTVV.

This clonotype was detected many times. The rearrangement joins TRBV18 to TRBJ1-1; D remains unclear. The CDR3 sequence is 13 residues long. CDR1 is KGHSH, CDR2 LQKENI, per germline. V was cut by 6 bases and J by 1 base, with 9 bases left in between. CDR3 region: CASSPAGNTEAFF. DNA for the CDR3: TGTGCCAGCTCCCCCGCGGGGAACACTGAAGCTTTCTTT. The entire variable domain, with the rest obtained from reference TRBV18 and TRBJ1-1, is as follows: NAGVMQNPRHLVRRRGQEARLRCSPMKGHSHVYWYRQLPEEGLKFMVYLQKENIIDESGMPKERFSAEFPKEGPSILRIQQVVRGDSAAYFCASSPAGNTEAFFGQGTRLTVV.

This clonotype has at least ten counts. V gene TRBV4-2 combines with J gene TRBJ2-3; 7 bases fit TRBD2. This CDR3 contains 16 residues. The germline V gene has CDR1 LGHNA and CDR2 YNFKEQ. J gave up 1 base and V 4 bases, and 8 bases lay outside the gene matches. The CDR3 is CASSPTGSGGTDTQYF. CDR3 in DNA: TGTGCCAGCAGCCCCACGGGGAGCGGGGGCACAGATACGCAGTATTTT.

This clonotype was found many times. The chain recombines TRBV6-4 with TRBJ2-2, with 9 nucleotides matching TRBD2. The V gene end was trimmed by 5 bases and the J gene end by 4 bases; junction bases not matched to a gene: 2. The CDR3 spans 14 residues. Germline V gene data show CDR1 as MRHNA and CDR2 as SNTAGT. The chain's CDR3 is CASSPSGATGELFF. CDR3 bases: TGTGCCAGCAGTCCTAGCGGGGCCACCGGGGAGCTGTTTTTT.

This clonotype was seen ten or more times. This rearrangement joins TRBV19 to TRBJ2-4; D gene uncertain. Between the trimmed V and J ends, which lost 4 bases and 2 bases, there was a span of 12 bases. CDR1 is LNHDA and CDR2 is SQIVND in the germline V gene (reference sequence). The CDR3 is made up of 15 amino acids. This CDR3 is CASSTLTSTKNIQYF. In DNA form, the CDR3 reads TGTGCCAGTAGTACCCTTACGTCGACCAAAAACATTCAGTACTTC.

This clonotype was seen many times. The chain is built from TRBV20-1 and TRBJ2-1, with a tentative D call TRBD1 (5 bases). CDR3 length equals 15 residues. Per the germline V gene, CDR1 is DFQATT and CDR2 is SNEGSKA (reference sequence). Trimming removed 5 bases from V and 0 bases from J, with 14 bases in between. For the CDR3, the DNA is TGCAGTGCTGGTGGCAGGGCCAACTCCTACAATGAGCAGTTCTTC. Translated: CSAGGRANSYNEQFF.

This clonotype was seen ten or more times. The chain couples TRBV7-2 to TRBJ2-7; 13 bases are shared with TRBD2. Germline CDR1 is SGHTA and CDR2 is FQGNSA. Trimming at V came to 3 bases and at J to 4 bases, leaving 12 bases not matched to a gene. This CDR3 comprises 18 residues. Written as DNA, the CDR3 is TGTGCCAGCAGCTTTGCCGGGACTAGCGGGAATTCCCCTTACGAGCAGTACTTC. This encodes CASSFAGTSGNSPYEQYF.

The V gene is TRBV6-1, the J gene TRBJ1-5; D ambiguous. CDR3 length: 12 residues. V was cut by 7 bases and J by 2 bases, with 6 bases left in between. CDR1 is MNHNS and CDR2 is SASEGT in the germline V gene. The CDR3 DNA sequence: TGTGCCAGCAATGCGGGCAATCAGCCCCAGCATTTT. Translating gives CASNAGNQPQHF.

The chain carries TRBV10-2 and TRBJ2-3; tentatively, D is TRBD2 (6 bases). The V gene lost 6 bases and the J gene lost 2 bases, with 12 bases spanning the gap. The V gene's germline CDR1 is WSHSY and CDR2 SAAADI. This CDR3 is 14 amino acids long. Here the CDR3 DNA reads TGCGCCAGCAGGGATAGCGGAGCCACAGATACGCAGTATTTT. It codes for CASRDSGATDTQYF.

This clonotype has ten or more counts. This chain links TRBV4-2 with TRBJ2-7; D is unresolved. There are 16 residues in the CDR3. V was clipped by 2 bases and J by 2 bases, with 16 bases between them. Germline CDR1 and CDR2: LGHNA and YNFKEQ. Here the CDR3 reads CASSQSPIRLTYEQYF. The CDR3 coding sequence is TGTGCCAGCAGCCAATCTCCCATCAGGTTGACCTACGAGCAGTACTTC.

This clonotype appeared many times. The CDR3 coding sequence is TGCAGTGTAAGGTATAGTCAAAAGAACACTGAAGCTTTCTTT. Its protein is CSVRYSQKNTEAFF. The rearrangement links TRBV20-1 to TRBJ1-1; D gene ambiguous. The CDR3 extends over 14 amino acids. V shed 7 bases and J shed 1 base, with 16 bases lying between them. Per the germline V gene, CDR1 is DFQATT and CDR2 is SNEGSKA (reference sequence).